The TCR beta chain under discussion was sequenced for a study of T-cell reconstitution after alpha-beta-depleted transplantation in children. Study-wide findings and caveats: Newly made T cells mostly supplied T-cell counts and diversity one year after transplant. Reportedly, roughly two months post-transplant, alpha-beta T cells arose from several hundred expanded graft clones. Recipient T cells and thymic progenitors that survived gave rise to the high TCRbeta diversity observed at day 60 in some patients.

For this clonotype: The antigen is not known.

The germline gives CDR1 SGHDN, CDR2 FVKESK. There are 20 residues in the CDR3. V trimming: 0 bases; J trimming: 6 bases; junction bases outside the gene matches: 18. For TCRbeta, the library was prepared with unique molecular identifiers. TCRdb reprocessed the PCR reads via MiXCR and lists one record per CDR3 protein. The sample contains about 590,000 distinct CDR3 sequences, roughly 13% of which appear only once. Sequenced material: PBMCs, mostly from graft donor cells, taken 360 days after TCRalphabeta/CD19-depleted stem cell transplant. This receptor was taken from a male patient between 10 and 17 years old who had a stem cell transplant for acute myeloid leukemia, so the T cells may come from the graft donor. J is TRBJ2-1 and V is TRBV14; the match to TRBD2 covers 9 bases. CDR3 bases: TGTGCCAGCAGCCAAGATCAGGGGTATTCCCGCGGGAGGGCCGGCAATGAGCAGTTCTTC. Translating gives CASSQDQGYSRGRAGNEQFF.